This TCR beta chain was captured by sequencing in a study of beta chain features in type 1 diabetes. Overall study findings and caveats: Type 1 diabetes patients showed fewer insertions and more deletions at VDJ junctions.

V lost 4 bases and J lost 3; bases outside the gene matches: 14. Germline loops: CDR1 MNHNS, CDR2 SASEGT. The CDR3 covers 18 residues. Comment on this clone: Antigen unknown.

Of the isolated RNA, all was reverse transcribed, and so the sequenced material was expressed TCRB transcripts. Profiling relied on immunoSEQ multiplex PCR, and the TCRdb table lists in-frame clones only, not all of them. The sample holds some 100,000 clones, about 40% seen once. What was sequenced was stem cell memory CD4+ T cells from blood. The receptor comes from a woman between 18 and 29 years old in good health. This chain uses TRBV6-1 with TRBJ2-5; TRBD1 aligns across 10 bases. The CDR3 is CASSGKTGGSGREETQYF. CDR3 in DNA: TGTGCCAGCAGTGGAAAGACAGGGGGCTCGGGTCGAGAAGAGACCCAGTACTTC.